This T cell receptor beta chain was profiled in a study of T cells in Graves' hyperthyroidism and ophthalmopathy. At least ten counts were recorded for this clonotype. Its antigen remains unknown. Given a much more abundant clone one base away, this may be a read error. Study findings and constraints: Appearing also in blood were most of the thyroid clonotypes expanded above 0.001.

Researchers took RNA transcripts and amplified the TCR beta CDR3 regions from them. A first-round RT-PCR of the TCR CDR3 used the HTBI primer set. A single record per CDR3 protein comes from TCRdb applying MiXCR to the multiplex PCR reads. The sample contains around 450,000 distinct CDR3 sequences, roughly 13% of which appear only once. Trimming pared 2 bases from V and 4 bases from J, leaving 8 bases between. The CDR3 sequence is 13 residues long. Germline loops: CDR1 SGHTA, CDR2 FQGTGA. Hyperthyroidism of Graves' type that showed no ophthalmopathy progression within 18 months was stable. Patients aged 18 to 65 had newly diagnosed hyperthyroidism that had lasted under 2 months. Clinical symptoms, serum thyroxine, TRAb, thyroid ultrasound and orbital computed tomography informed diagnoses.

What was sequenced was blood. The chain has TRBV7-3 and TRBJ1-1, with D maybe TRBD1 (5 bases). The receptor was derived from a woman aged 18-35 years with Graves' hyperthyroidism. The CDR3 here is CASSLEGTTEAFF. Here the CDR3 DNA reads TGTGCCAGCAGCTTAGAGGGGACCACTGAAGCTTTCTTT.